The 28 T cell receptor beta chains reported below all come from one sample, sequenced in a study of shared T cell receptors in the human thymus. Using immunoSEQ multiplex PCR, the repertoire was profiled, and TCRdb retains in-frame clones only, with some absent. The top ten clones hold roughly 0.02% of a sample with approximately 400,000 clones, approximately 95% of them seen once. Sequencing input: thymocytes. The receptors come from a human donor.

V usage is TRBV6-5 and J usage is TRBJ2-7; 11 bases are a match to TRBD1. Trimming at V came to 7 bases and at J to 5 bases, leaving 7 bases not matched to a gene. The germline CDR1 and CDR2 sequences are MNHEY and SVGAGI. The CDR3 loop spans 14 amino acids. CDR3 bases: TGTGCCAGCAAACCGGGACAGGGGGACCACGAGCAGTACTTC. Translated, it gives CASKPGQGDHEQYF.

The rearrangement joins TRBV28 to TRBJ2-5; D is possibly TRBD1 or TRBD2 (6 bases each). CDR3 length: 14 amino acids. Looked up from germline, CDR1 is MDHEN and CDR2 is SYDVKM. V was shortened by 3 bases and J by 4 bases, with 12 bases between the two germline ends. Here the CDR3 DNA reads TGTGCCAGCAGTTTTCCGGGGGCGCGAGAGACCCAGTACTTC. It yields the protein CASSFPGARETQYF.

This clone was found a few times. J is TRBJ2-3 and V is TRBV4-3; 10 bases map to TRBD2. The CDR3 contains 16 residues. The V gene end was trimmed by 0 bases and the J gene end by 6 bases; junction bases not matched to a gene: 6. Germline V lookup: CDR1 LGHNA, CDR2 YSLEER. CDR3 sequence: CASSQELGLASDTQYF. For the CDR3, the DNA is TGCGCCAGCAGCCAAGAGCTGGGACTAGCGAGCGATACGCAGTATTTT.

This clone was seen just once. V usage is TRBV13 and J usage is TRBJ2-1; 14 bases are shared with TRBD2. V was clipped by 6 bases and J by 4 bases; unmatched bases: 20. CDR3 length: 21 amino acids. Germline values: CDR1 PRHDT, CDR2 FYEKMQ (reference sequence). For the CDR3, the DNA is TGTGCCAGCAGTTCGCTCCCAGTCGGGACTAGCGGGAGTATAGCGTACAATGAGCAGTTCTTC. Its translation: CASSSLPVGTSGSIAYNEQFF. Full variable domain (outside the CDR3, taken from reference TRBV13 and TRBJ2-1): AAGVIQSPRHLIKEKRETATLKCYPIPRHDTVYWYQQGPGQDPQFLISFYEKMQSDKGSIPDRFSAQQFSDYHSELNMSSLELGDSALYFCASSSLPVGTSGSIAYNEQFFGPGTRLTVL.

CDR3 loop: CASARGAGGEEQYF. In DNA form, the CDR3 reads TGTGCCAGCGCTCGAGGTGCGGGAGGTGAAGAGCAGTACTTC. The chain links TRBV7-3 to TRBJ2-7, with 8 bases identical to TRBD2. The V and J ends lost 8 bases and 7 bases, in that order; junction bases with no gene match: 13. Germline V CDR1 and CDR2: SGHTA, FQGTGA. This CDR3 region has 14 residues.

The chain is built from TRBV27 and TRBJ2-3; no clear D. The germline CDR1 and CDR2 sequences are MNHEY and SMNVEV (reference sequence). The CDR3 loop spans 14 amino acids. Trimming took off 3 bases at V and 2 bases at J, with 9 bases between the two ends. The CDR3 spells CASSFSEITDTQYF. CDR3 DNA: TGTGCCAGCAGTTTTTCCGAGATCACAGATACGCAGTATTTT.

The V gene is TRBV6-5, the J gene TRBJ2-1; 10 bases map to TRBD2. Per germline, CDR1 MNHEY and CDR2 SVGAGI. V lost 10 bases and J lost 8; bases outside the gene matches: 8. This CDR3 is built from 13 residues. CDR3 in DNA: TGTGCCACTCAAGAGAGCGGGAGGGATGAGCAGTTCTTC. Translation: CATQESGRDEQFF.

The chain has TRBV19 and TRBJ2-7; 10 bases map to TRBD1. This CDR3 is 17 amino acids long. Germline CDR1 and CDR2: LNHDA and SQIVND (reference sequence). The trim removed 0 bases at V and 4 bases at J, leaving 9 bases unmatched. The CDR3 spells CASSIEPRGTGAYEQYF. DNA of the CDR3: TGTGCCAGTAGTATAGAGCCCCGAGGGACAGGGGCATACGAGCAGTACTTC.

The chain is built from TRBV2 and TRBJ2-7, with 9 nucleotides matching TRBD1. CDR1 SNHLY and CDR2 FYNNEI come from the germline V gene. This CDR3 comprises 14 residues. The V and J ends lost 5 bases and 5 bases, in that order; junction bases with no gene match: 7. The CDR3 spells CASSYRGRPDEQYF. CDR3 DNA: TGTGCCAGCAGTTACAGGGGGCGCCCAGACGAGCAGTACTTC.

This clone appeared once. The chain links TRBV15 to TRBJ2-1; 16 positions match TRBD2. Trimming at V came to 5 bases and at J to 3 bases, leaving 16 bases not matched to a gene. From germline, CDR1 is LNHNV and CDR2 YYDKDF (reference sequence). The CDR3 length is 21 residues. The CDR3: CATSQEGGGTSGRGCYNEQFF. The CDR3 bases are TGTGCCACCAGCCAAGAAGGTGGAGGGACTAGCGGGAGGGGATGCTACAATGAGCAGTTCTTC.

This chain links TRBV12-2 with TRBJ2-1; TRBD2, as called in the table, went unchecked against the DNA. TRBV12-2 is listed as a pseudogene. The CDR3 consists of 15 residues. The CDR3 protein is CASRLGSLDRNEQFF. The CDR3 DNA is TGTGCAAGTCGCTTAGGGTCGCTAGACCGCAATGAGCAGTTCTTC.

J is TRBJ2-2 and V is TRBV9, with D unresolved. There are 13 residues in the CDR3. Germline CDR1 SGDLS, CDR2 YYNGEE. V was trimmed by 4 bases and J by 6 bases, leaving 10 bases between them. CDR3 sequence (DNA): TGTGCCAGCAGCCAAGGGCTTCCCGGGGAGCTGTTTTTT. Protein: CASSQGLPGELFF.

V gene TRBV27 combines with J gene TRBJ1-2, with D perhaps TRBD1 (6 bases). The CDR3 totals 15 residues. V was shortened by 5 bases and J by 5 bases, with 18 bases between the two germline ends. Germline CDR1 MNHEY, CDR2 SMNVEV (reference sequence). DNA for the CDR3: TGTGCCAGCAGTCGACGCCTGGGGGGCTGGTATGGCTACACCTTC. Translated: CASSRRLGGWYGYTF.

The chain uses TRBV6-4 and TRBJ2-1; 7 bases match TRBD2. V lost 1 base to trimming and J lost 12 bases; unmatched junction nucleotides: 12. The CDR3 is 15 residues long. Germline CDR1 MRHNA, CDR2 SNTAGT. CDR3 nucleotides: TGTGCCAGCAGTGACTATCCAGCGGGGCTTTGGGGGCAGTTCTTC. Translating it yields CASSDYPAGLWGQFF.

The chain is built from TRBV5-1 and TRBJ2-6; D perhaps matches TRBD1 (6 bases). Trimming took 4 bases from V and 2 from J, leaving 22 bases between them. From germline, CDR1 is SGHRS and CDR2 YFSETQ. The CDR3 length is 19 residues. CDR3 DNA sequence: TGCGCCAGCAGCCCTAGACACCCCCTACAGGGAACTGGGGCCAACGTCCTGACTTTC. Translated, it gives CASSPRHPLQGTGANVLTF.

The J gene is TRBJ1-1, the V gene TRBV15; D gene unclear. V lost 3 bases, J lost 0 bases, and 11 bases lay in between. The CDR3 contains 15 residues. Germline V CDR1 and CDR2: LNHNV, YYDKDF (reference sequence). CDR3 in amino acids: CATSSRTGMNTEAFF. For the CDR3, the DNA is TGTGCCACCAGCAGCCGGACGGGAATGAACACTGAAGCTTTCTTT.

This chain uses TRBV29-1 with TRBJ1-2; D call uncertain. The V gene's germline CDR1 is SQVTM and CDR2 ANQGSEA. This CDR3 has 14 residues. Trimming stripped 7 bases from V and 4 bases from J, with 19 bases between. CDR3 sequence (DNA): TGCAGCGCCGGAAACAGATTAACCCTCTATGGCTACACCTTC. Translation: CSAGNRLTLYGYTF.

This rearrangement joins TRBV27 to TRBJ2-1; 7 bases are a match to TRBD1. CDR3 size: 17 residues. The germline CDR1 and CDR2 sequences are MNHEY and SMNVEV (reference sequence). J gave up 0 bases and V 5 bases, and 10 bases lay outside the gene matches. The CDR3 region is CASSGPNRGPSYNEQFF. For the CDR3, the DNA is TGTGCCAGCAGTGGACCTAACAGGGGTCCCTCCTACAATGAGCAGTTCTTC.

This rearrangement joins TRBV28 to TRBJ2-7; TRBD1 matches 7 bases. Germline V lookup: CDR1 MDHEN, CDR2 SYDVKM. Trimming removed 3 bases from V and 2 bases from J; junction bases left unmatched: 1. The CDR3 contains 13 residues. The CDR3: CASSLTGTYEQYF. CDR3 nucleotide sequence: TGTGCCAGCAGTTTGACAGGGACCTACGAGCAGTACTTC. Combining the CDR3 with reference TRBV28 and TRBJ2-7 gives the whole variable domain DVKVTQSSRYLVKRTGEKVFLECVQDMDHENMFWYRQDPGLGLRLIYFSYDVKMKEKGDIPEGYSVSREKKERFSLILESASTNQTSMYLCASSLTGTYEQYFGPGTRLTVT.

The V and J genes are TRBV9 and TRBJ1-4; 7 nucleotides line up with TRBD1. V trimming: 2 bases; J trimming: 6 bases; junction bases outside the gene matches: 4. CDR1 is SGDLS, CDR2 YYNGEE, per germline. This CDR3 has 14 residues. The CDR3 DNA reads TGTGCCAGCAGCGTTCGACAGGGTGATGAAAAACTGTTTTTT. Protein sequence: CASSVRQGDEKLFF.

This chain connects TRBV7-3 to TRBJ2-7; a weak D match, TRBD1 (5 bases). The germline V and J ends were trimmed by 3 bases and 4 bases, with 25 bases remaining between them. CDR3 length: 18 residues. The V gene's germline CDR1 is SGHTA and CDR2 FQGTGA. Here the CDR3 reads CASSFSSKTQGPSYEQYF. CDR3 coding DNA: TGTGCCAGCAGCTTCTCCTCGAAAACTCAGGGTCCTTCATACGAGCAGTACTTC.

The J gene is TRBJ2-7, the V gene TRBV15; 7 nucleotides agree with TRBD1. V was pared by 0 bases and J by 1 base, with 3 bases of the junction left unmatched. The germline CDR1 and CDR2 sequences are LNHNV and YYDKDF (reference sequence). The CDR3 sequence is 15 residues long. The CDR3 DNA reads as TGTGCCACCAGCAGAGATATGACAGGGTCCTACGAGCAGTACTTC. It translates to CATSRDMTGSYEQYF.

The chain links TRBV19 to TRBJ1-5; D remains unclear. Germline V CDR1 and CDR2: LNHDA, SQIVND (reference sequence). The V end lost 8 bases, the J end lost 6 bases, and 14 bases lay between the germline ends. This CDR3 is built from 13 residues. The CDR3 loop is CASRTYSGQPQHF. DNA of the CDR3: TGTGCCAGTCGGACCTACTCGGGTCAGCCCCAGCATTTT.

This sequence joins TRBV14 and TRBJ2-2, with 10 bases lining up with TRBD2. V trimming: 2 bases; J trimming: 7 bases; junction bases outside the gene matches: 16. Germline CDR1 is SGHDN and CDR2 is FVKESK. There are 19 residues in the CDR3. The CDR3 sequence is CASSQSSRPSGRGSGELFF. The CDR3 DNA reads as TGTGCCAGCAGCCAAAGTTCCCGGCCTAGCGGGAGAGGTAGCGGGGAGCTGTTTTTT.

This sequence joins TRBV10-3 and TRBJ2-7; no reliable D call. With 8 bases removed from V and 0 bases from J, the gap between germline ends came to 11 bases. The CDR3 runs 13 residues. CDR1 is ENHRY, CDR2 SYGVKD, per germline. The CDR3 reads CAIRVFTSYEQYF. Here the CDR3 DNA reads TGTGCCATCCGGGTGTTCACCTCCTACGAGCAGTACTTC.

This chain connects TRBV10-3 to TRBJ1-1; D perhaps matches TRBD1 (6 bases). V was clipped by 0 bases and J by 5 bases, with 13 bases between them. Germline values: CDR1 ENHRY, CDR2 SYGVKD. The CDR3 length is 15 residues. The chain's CDR3 is CAISESTGWLTEAFF. As DNA, the CDR3 is TGTGCCATCAGTGAGTCTACAGGGTGGCTTACTGAAGCTTTCTTT.

The genes are TRBV11-3 and TRBJ1-1, with a tentative D call TRBD1 (6 bases). Trimming took 5 bases from V and 5 from J, leaving 15 bases between them. Looked up from germline, CDR1 is SGHNT and CDR2 is YENEEA. The CDR3 contains 14 residues. CDR3 in amino acids: CASSDGGQGTEAFF. Written as DNA, the CDR3 is TGTGCCAGCAGCGACGGGGGCCAGGGGACTGAAGCTTTCTTT.

A few counts support this clone. For the CDR3, the DNA is TGTGCCAGCAGTTTATCGGAAACAGGAGGAAACACCATATATTTT. It specifies CASSLSETGGNTIYF. The rearrangement uses TRBV27 and TRBJ1-3, with a tentative D call TRBD1 (5 bases). In germline, CDR1 is MNHEY, CDR2 SMNVEV (reference sequence). The CDR3 consists of 15 residues. V lost 0 bases to trimming and J lost 4 bases, with 10 bases between them.